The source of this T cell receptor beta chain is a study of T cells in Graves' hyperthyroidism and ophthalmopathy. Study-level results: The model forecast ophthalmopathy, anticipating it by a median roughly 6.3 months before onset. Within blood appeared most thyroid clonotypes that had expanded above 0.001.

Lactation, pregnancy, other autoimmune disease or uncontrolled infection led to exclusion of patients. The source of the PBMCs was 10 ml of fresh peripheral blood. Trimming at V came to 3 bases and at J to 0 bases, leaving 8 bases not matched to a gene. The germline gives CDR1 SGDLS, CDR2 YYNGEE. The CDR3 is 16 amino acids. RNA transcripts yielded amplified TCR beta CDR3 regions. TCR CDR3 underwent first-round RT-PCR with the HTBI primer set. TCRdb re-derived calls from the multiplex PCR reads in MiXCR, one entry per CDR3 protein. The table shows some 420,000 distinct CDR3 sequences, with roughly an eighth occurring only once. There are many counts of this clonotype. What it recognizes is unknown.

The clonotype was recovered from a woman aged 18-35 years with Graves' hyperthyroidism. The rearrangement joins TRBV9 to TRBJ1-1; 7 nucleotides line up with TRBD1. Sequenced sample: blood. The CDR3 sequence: CASSGGTDDLNTEAFF. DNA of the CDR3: TGTGCCAGCAGCGGAGGGACAGACGATTTGAACACTGAAGCTTTCTTT.